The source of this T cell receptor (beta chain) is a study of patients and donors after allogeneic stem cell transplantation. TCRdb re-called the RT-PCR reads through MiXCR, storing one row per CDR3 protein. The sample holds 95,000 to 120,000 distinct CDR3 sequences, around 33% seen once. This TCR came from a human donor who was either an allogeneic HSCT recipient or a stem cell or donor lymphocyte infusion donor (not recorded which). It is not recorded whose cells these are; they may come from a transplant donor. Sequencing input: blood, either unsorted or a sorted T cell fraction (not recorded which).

The CDR3 nucleotides are TGTGCCAGCAGAACTCTAGCGGGACCCTACAATGAGCAGTTCTTC. Translated: CASRTLAGPYNEQFF. V and J are TRBV28 and TRBJ2-1; 9 nucleotides line up with TRBD2. The V segment lost 6 bases and the J segment 2 bases; nucleotides outside the gene matches: 5. This CDR3 is 15 amino acids long. Germline loops: CDR1 MDHEN, CDR2 SYDVKM.